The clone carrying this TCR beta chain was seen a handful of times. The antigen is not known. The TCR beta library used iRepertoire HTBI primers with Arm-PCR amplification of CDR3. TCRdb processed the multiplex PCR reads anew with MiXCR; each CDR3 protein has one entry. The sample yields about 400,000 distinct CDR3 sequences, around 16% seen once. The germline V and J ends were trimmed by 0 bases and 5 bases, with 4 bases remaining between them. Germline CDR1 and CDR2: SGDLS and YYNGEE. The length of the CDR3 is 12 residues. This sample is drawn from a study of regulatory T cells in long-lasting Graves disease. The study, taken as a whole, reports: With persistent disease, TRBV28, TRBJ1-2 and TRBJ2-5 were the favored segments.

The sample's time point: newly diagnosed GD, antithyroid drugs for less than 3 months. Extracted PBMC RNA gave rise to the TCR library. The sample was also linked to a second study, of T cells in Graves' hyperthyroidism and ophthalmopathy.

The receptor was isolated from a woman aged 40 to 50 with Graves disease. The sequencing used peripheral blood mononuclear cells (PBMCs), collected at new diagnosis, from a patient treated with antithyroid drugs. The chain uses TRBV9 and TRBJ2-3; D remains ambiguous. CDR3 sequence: CASSVEGDTQYF. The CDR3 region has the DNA TGTGCCAGCAGCGTAGAGGGAGATACGCAGTATTTT.